Sequencing of this TCR beta chain was carried out in a study of identical twins (dated by TCRdb to 2016 to 2017). The study in broad terms: TCR alpha and beta repertoires from monozygotic twins, unrelated adults of various ages and cord blood were deep-sequenced to test whether fetal clonotypes persist. Replicate twin experiments were performed at different times using different library preparation protocols to rule out contamination. What the study reported, not specific to this receptor: Zero-insertion analyses could be partly confounded by invariant T cells such as MAIT and iNKT, although diverse VJ usage argued against such confounding for most clonotypes. Compared with coincidental sharing between unrelated individuals, an excess of low generation-probability sequences was observed among out-of-frame TCR alpha sequences shared between twins. Fewer insertions were carried by abundant cord blood beta clonotypes; a weaker similar trend was observed in young adult naive repertoires, while no such trend was observed in memory repertoires. Out-of-frame TCR alpha sharing in monozygotic twins was systematically underestimated by recombination models, whereas sharing between unrelated individuals was in agreement with the recombination models. Because the same donors could not be followed over many years, the conclusions relied on cross-sectional statistical analysis. In beta out-of-frame sequences, excess twin sharing was weaker, because having fewer shared sequences lowered the signal-to-noise ratio.

The CDR3 runs 13 amino acids, cysteine and phenylalanine included. The sequence is cut down to CDR3 DNA, 39 bases in frame from base 1. The germline V gene specifies SGDLS as CDR1 and YYNGEE as CDR2. V sheds 3 bases and J sheds 5 bases, leaving 11 bases between their ends. This clonotype was observed a few times. Its recognized antigen is unknown. The sample holds no much larger clone one base away, and base qualities are not on file. Every donor in the study was a healthy Caucasian. The twin cohort comprised three pairs of female monozygotic twins, all aged roughly 18 to 30 years. The RNA used for TCR libraries was isolated from peripheral blood mononuclear cells. The library relied on 5' RACE. Sequenced using an Illumina HiSeq 2000. A universal primer binding site was added through template switching, and the final cDNA carried a unique molecular identifier so that TCR cDNA molecules could be counted accurately. First-strand cDNA for TCR alpha and beta chains was synthesized from specific primers in the conserved constant-segment region. To control for contamination, every cDNA library carried two barcodes: a SMART-Mk sample barcode plus Illumina barcodes. TruSeq adapter sequences and Illumina sample barcodes were added in two successive PCR steps. Sequencing of the TCR alpha and beta cDNA libraries was done on the Illumina HiSeq platform using custom primers. As for the authors' bioinformatics: Raw reads were processed with MiGEC to extract unique molecular identifiers, and MiXCR was used to determine CDR3 positions. Recombination models were inferred per individual with the repgenHMM and IGoR tools using an EM algorithm. The analysis of shared clonotypes was done with the tcR package in R, with sharing normalized by the product of cloneset sizes. To study raw recombination free of thymic and clonal selection effects, out-of-frame nonproductive sequences were analyzed. In TCRdb, the public reads were trimmed at Q25 with fastp and aligned with MiXCR, with productive beta chains retained. Entries that share a CDR3 protein sequence are merged under the most common genes and DNA. These V and J calls originate from TCRdb's pipeline instead of the authors' own analysis. The sample profile shows hundreds of thousands of distinct CDR3 sequences; over 15% of them were found once. The ten largest make up under 15% of the sample.

The same sample was also used in a study of T cells expressing NK-cell markers. Taken from the second paper: TCR beta-chain repertoires were profiled in sorted CD3+CD56+NKG2C+, CD3+CD56+NKG2C- and CD3+CD56-NKG2C+ T-cell subsets from eight donors. Among the eight sequenced donors, only one was HCMV-seronegative, while the other seven were HCMV-seropositive. To restrict sorting to alphabetaTCR-expressing T cells, an anti-gammadeltaTCR antibody was added in several experiments. In 5 to 7 donors, the dominant CD3+CD56+NKG2C+ clonotypes ranked among the top 10 CD8+ clonotypes, making up roughly 1.0-7.5% of CD8+ T cells. Those dominant clonotypes were again the most abundant among CD3+CD56-NKG2C+ cells in several donors, at about 25-65%. Whether the expanded NKG2C-expressing T cell clones were specific for HCMV antigens was left unclear. Randomly selected healthy volunteers, three men and five women, were used as the eight sequenced donors. HCMV-specific IgG was detected in serum with a commercial ELISA kit to determine HCMV serostatus. Bulk peripheral blood T-cell repertoires were additionally sequenced from unsorted PBMC for about six donors. MIGEC was used to demultiplex reads and group reads by UMI, and MiTCR was used to assemble and quantify clonotypes. To exclude erroneous sequences, only TCR cDNA sequences supported by at least two reads were retained. The tcR package was used for downstream repertoire analysis, with clonotypes matched between fractions based on CDR3 nucleotide sequence plus V segment. VDJmatch was used to annotate antigen specificity against VDJdb, with one amino acid substitution in CDR3 permitted.

The chain uses TRBV9 and TRBJ1-1; a weak D assignment points to TRBD1 (6 bases agree). This TCR came from a woman aged 18-35 years in good health. The specimen was PBMCs. The CDR3 is CASSAYRETEAFF. The base sequence is TGTGCCAGCAGCGCATACAGGGAAACTGAAGCTTTCTTT.